This T cell receptor (beta chain) was sequenced in a study of blood T cell repertoires in COVID-19. Study-wide context: Acute and convalescent COVID-19 specimens originated in the United States, Italy and Spain. T cells, B-cell-depleted T cells, or PBMCs supplied cDNA or gDNA.

In the original workflow: By means of reference gene primer amplification, nucleated cell counts were estimated. The assay was immunoSEQ multiplex PCR, and TCRdb's table has in-frame clones only and misses some. For V, J and clone size, that table is used; D and trimming come from the DNA. Here the sample spans around 100,000 clones, around 88% being singletons. Trimming cost V 6 bases and J 4 bases; bases outside gene matches: 6. The CDR3 loop spans 14 amino acids. Looked up from germline, CDR1 is MDHEN and CDR2 is SYDVKM. This chain connects TRBV28 to TRBJ1-3; 7 bases are shared with TRBD1. The sequenced sample was peripheral blood. This receptor was taken from a human donor in a cohort sampled during active COVID-19. The CDR3, as DNA: TGTGCCAGCAGCCTCACAGGGGCCGGAAACACCATATATTTT. Protein product: CASSLTGAGNTIYF.